These 22 T cell receptor beta chains were sequenced from one sample in a study of cytomegalovirus exposure and HLA in healthy donors. PCR was performed using 60 Vbeta and 13 Jbeta primers. Clones were read by immunoSEQ multiplex PCR, and TCRdb kept only the in-frame ones, dropping some. Of 150,000 to 200,000 clones listed, roughly 73% are singletons. The material sequenced was PBMCs. The receptors here all came from a man aged 18 to 30 in good health and CMV-seropositive.

Only a few counts were recorded for this clone. V is TRBV6-6 and J is TRBJ2-7, with D maybe TRBD2 (6 bases). Germline CDR1 and CDR2: MNHNY and SVGAGI (reference sequence). The length of the CDR3 is 14 residues. The V and J ends lost 6 bases and 3 bases respectively, with 15 bases between them. The CDR3 bases are TGTGCCAGCAGGCCGGGAGACCTCTACTACGAGCAGTACTTC. This translates into CASRPGDLYYEQYF.

The chain has TRBV7-9 and TRBJ2-2, with a possible D match to TRBD2 (6 bases). The germline gives CDR1 SEHNR, CDR2 FQNEAQ (reference sequence). The V and J ends lost 5 bases and 4 bases respectively, with 20 bases between them. The CDR3 contains 17 residues. CDR3 region: CASSAPTYMTSTGELFF. CDR3 sequence (DNA): TGTGCCAGCAGCGCGCCAACGTACATGACTAGCACCGGGGAGCTGTTTTTT.

The rearrangement uses TRBV10-3 and TRBJ2-1, with 7 bases aligning to TRBD2. With V trimmed by 3 bases and J by 7 bases, 3 bases remained unmatched. Germline V gives CDR1 ENHRY, CDR2 SYGVKD. The CDR3 is 13 amino acids. CDR3 region: CAISDGLVNEQFF. The CDR3 DNA reads TGTGCCATCAGTGACGGACTAGTGAATGAGCAGTTCTTC.

The V call is TRBV5-1, the J call TRBJ1-2, with 8 bases fitting TRBD1. Germline V gene data show CDR1 as SGHRS and CDR2 as YFSETQ. This CDR3 region has 14 residues. With V trimmed by 0 bases and J by 2 bases, 0 bases remained unmatched. CDR3 nucleotides: TGCGCCAGCAGCTTGGACAGGGGGAACTATGGCTACACCTTC. Amino acid sequence: CASSLDRGNYGYTF.

J is TRBJ1-4 and V is TRBV6-5; D unresolved. V gave up 0 bases and J gave up 8 bases, with 10 bases separating them. The CDR3 extends over 14 amino acids. Germline-derived CDR1 and CDR2 are MNHEY and SVGAGI. The CDR3 here is CASSYSRMGEKLFF. CDR3 bases: TGTGCCAGCAGTTACTCGAGAATGGGCGAAAAACTGTTTTTT.

The J gene is TRBJ1-4, the V gene TRBV30; no firm D call. This CDR3 is 12 amino acids long. With 1 base removed from V and 10 bases from J, the gap between germline ends came to 10 bases. Germline-derived CDR1 and CDR2 are GTSNPN and SVGIG (reference sequence). CDR3 loop: CAWSERSGKLFF. The CDR3 DNA is TGTGCCTGGAGTGAAAGGTCGGGAAAACTGTTTTTT. Based on the CDR3 plus reference TRBV30 and TRBJ1-4, the full variable domain is SQTIHQWPATLVQPVGSPLSLECTVEGTSNPNLYWYRQAAGRGLQLLFYSVGIGQISSEVPQNLSASRPQDRQFILSSKKLLLSDSGFYLCAWSERSGKLFFGSGTQLSVL.

V and J are TRBV27 and TRBJ1-2; the D gene is possibly TRBD1 (6 bases). Trimming took 1 base from V and 6 from J, leaving 12 bases between them. The CDR3 spans 14 residues. Germline CDR1 reads MNHEY; CDR2 reads SMNVEV (reference sequence). The CDR3: CASSLLGGLNGYTF. CDR3 nucleotide sequence: TGTGCCAGCAGTTTATTGGGGGGGCTAAATGGCTACACCTTC.

Written as DNA, the CDR3 is TGTGCCAGCAGTTGGGGACAGGTGCTTTCCGGAAACACCATATATTTT. This codes for CASSWGQVLSGNTIYF. The V and J genes are TRBV28 and TRBJ1-3; TRBD1 matches at 8 bases. From germline, CDR1 is MDHEN and CDR2 SYDVKM. The CDR3 contains 16 residues. The junction had 9 bases not matched to a gene; V was cut back by 4 bases and J by 4 bases. Full variable domain (rest looked up from reference TRBV28 and TRBJ1-3): DVKVTQSSRYLVKRTGEKVFLECVQDMDHENMFWYRQDPGLGLRLIYFSYDVKMKEKGDIPEGYSVSREKKERFSLILESASTNQTSMYLCASSWGQVLSGNTIYFGEGSWLTVV.

The chain employs TRBV27 and TRBJ2-7; 12 bases map to TRBD2. Per the germline V gene, CDR1 is MNHEY and CDR2 is SMNVEV (reference sequence). The CDR3 is 15 residues long. Trimming removed 5 bases from V and 1 base from J; junction bases left unmatched: 3. The CDR3 DNA reads as TGTGCCAGCAGTATCGGACTAGCGGGATCCTACGAGCAGTACTTC. Its translation is CASSIGLAGSYEQYF.

The sample holds a few counts of this clone. The rearrangement links TRBV7-2 to TRBJ2-5; the D is unclear. The V gene lost 1 base and the J gene lost 6 bases, with 12 bases spanning the gap. Germline V gene lookup returns CDR1 SGHTA and CDR2 FQGNSA. The CDR3 has 14 amino acids. CDR3 residues: CASSLDPSAKTQYF. The CDR3 bases are TGTGCCAGCAGCTTAGATCCCTCCGCGAAGACCCAGTACTTC.

The chain has TRBV4-1 and TRBJ2-1; 10 bases are shared with TRBD2. CDR3 length: 17 amino acids. After removal of 3 bases from V and 8 bases from J, the junction contained 13 bases not matched to a gene. Germline lookup yields CDR1 MGHRA and CDR2 YSYEKL. CDR3 sequence reads: CASSQDAGTSVKYEQFF. The DNA for the CDR3 is TGCGCCAGCAGCCAGGACGCCGGGACTAGCGTCAAATATGAGCAGTTCTTC.

In this sample, this clone turned up a few times. The rearrangement links TRBV28 to TRBJ1-2; 11 bases agree with TRBD1. The CDR3 extends over 14 amino acids. With 4 bases clipped from V and 4 bases from J, the junction kept 2 bases outside the gene matches. From germline, CDR1 is MDHEN and CDR2 SYDVKM. The CDR3 DNA follows: TGTGCCAGCAGTTCCGGGACAGGGGGCTATGGCTACACCTTC. Its translation: CASSSGTGGYGYTF.

The chain has TRBV15 and TRBJ2-7, with 13 nucleotides matching TRBD2. With V trimmed by 7 bases and J by 5 bases, 11 bases remained unmatched. The germline V gene has CDR1 LNHNV and CDR2 YYDKDF (reference sequence). The CDR3 runs 16 residues. CDR3 amino acids: CATKTSGRLTPNEQYF. The CDR3 DNA is TGTGCCACCAAGACTAGCGGGAGGTTAACGCCAAACGAGCAGTACTTC.

In its sample, this clone was seen a few times. V usage is TRBV18 and J usage is TRBJ1-4; D is possibly TRBD1 (6 bases). The CDR3 runs to 15 residues. Germline V lookup: CDR1 KGHSH, CDR2 LQKENI. Trimming left V 5 bases short and J 5 bases short, with 15 bases between. CDR3 sequence: CASSAQGTKNEKLFF. CDR3 nucleotides: TGTGCCAGCTCAGCGCAAGGGACAAAGAATGAAAAACTGTTTTTT. Full variable domain (outside the CDR3, taken from reference TRBV18 and TRBJ1-4): NAGVMQNPRHLVRRRGQEARLRCSPMKGHSHVYWYRQLPEEGLKFMVYLQKENIIDESGMPKERFSAEFPKEGPSILRIQQVVRGDSAAYFCASSAQGTKNEKLFFGSGTQLSVL.

On this clone itself: One end of the junction varies from germline; a read error may be responsible. The V gene is TRBV6-1, the J gene TRBJ1-5, with 11 nucleotides matching TRBD1. The CDR3 loop spans 15 amino acids. From germline, CDR1 is MNHNS and CDR2 SASEGT. DNA of the CDR3: TGTCCCAGCAAACAGGGACAGGGGGGCAATCAGCCCCAGCATTTT. It yields the protein CPSKQGQGGNQPQHF.

The rearrangement links TRBV6-4 to TRBJ2-1, with a tentative D call TRBD2 (5 bases). The V gene's germline CDR1 is MRHNA and CDR2 SNTAGT. V gave up 4 bases and J gave up 7 bases, with 17 bases separating them. This CDR3 is 15 amino acids long. The CDR3 DNA is TGTGCCAGCAGTGCGGAAGCGGACCCGGGGAATGAGCAGTTCTTC. Protein product: CASSAEADPGNEQFF.

This clone was seen once. The chain joins TRBV28 to TRBJ2-4; TRBD1 is a possible D gene (6 bases). CDR3 length: 15 residues. Trimming stripped 2 bases from V and 3 bases from J, with 11 bases between. Germline V gives CDR1 MDHEN, CDR2 SYDVKM. The CDR3: CASSLGGPVKNIQYF. The CDR3 region has the DNA TGTGCCAGCAGTTTAGGGGGCCCAGTCAAAAACATTCAGTACTTC.

The chain couples TRBV27 to TRBJ2-1; TRBD2 might be the D (5 bases). Trimming removed 4 bases at V and 8 bases at J, with 15 bases between. The CDR3 covers 14 residues. The germline V gene has CDR1 MNHEY and CDR2 SMNVEV (reference sequence). The CDR3 protein is CASSWGLAADEQFF. The CDR3 DNA follows: TGTGCCAGCAGTTGGGGTCTAGCCGCGGATGAGCAGTTCTTC.

A word on this clone: Germline is not matched at one junction end, which may reflect a read error. The J gene is TRBJ1-1, the V gene TRBV7-9; TRBD1 agrees at 10 bases. The CDR3 sequence is 12 residues long. Germline values: CDR1 SEHNR, CDR2 FQNEAQ (reference sequence). CDR3 sequence (DNA): TGTTCCAGCGACAGGGGGCTGAGTGAAGCTTTCTTT. Translated: CSSDRGLSEAFF.

This chain joins TRBV2 and TRBJ2-1; 12 nucleotides match TRBD1. With 7 bases clipped from V and 9 bases from J, the junction kept 4 bases outside the gene matches. The CDR3 sequence is 13 residues long. Germline CDR1 is SNHLY and CDR2 is FYNNEI. For the CDR3, the DNA is TGTGCCAGCACTGGGACAGGGGGCATTGAGCAGTTCTTC. Its translation: CASTGTGGIEQFF.

This chain links TRBV28 with TRBJ2-7, with D perhaps matching TRBD1 (5 bases). Germline V gene lookup returns CDR1 MDHEN and CDR2 SYDVKM. Trimming stripped 3 bases from V and 4 bases from J, with 7 bases between. The CDR3 has 12 amino acids. The CDR3 DNA follows: TGTGCCAGCAGTTTCCAGGGTTACGAGCAGTACTTC. Encoded protein: CASSFQGYEQYF.

The genes are TRBV4-1 and TRBJ1-2; 8 positions match TRBD1. The CDR3 extends over 16 amino acids. Losses at the gene ends were 1 base for V and 5 bases for J; bases not matched to a gene: 9. CDR1 MGHRA and CDR2 YSYEKL come from the germline V gene. This chain's CDR3 is CASSQGVRTGKYGYTF. In nucleotides, the CDR3 is TGCGCCAGCAGCCAAGGAGTTAGGACAGGGAAGTATGGCTACACCTTC.